This TCR beta chain was recorded in a study of blood T cell repertoires in COVID-19. Across the whole study: The United States, Italy and Spain supplied acute and convalescent COVID-19 samples.

V shed 4 bases and J 9 bases; nucleotides not matched to a gene: 6. Germline CDR1 is SGHTA and CDR2 is FQGNSA. The CDR3 contains 16 residues. The age range of participants was about 18 to 90 years, with residence in about 25 US areas. In the original workflow: For nucleated cells, counts were estimated from reference gene primer amplification. The table came from immunoSEQ multiplex PCR; TCRdb's copy has only in-frame clones and leaves some out. Clonal size and the V and J genes are those of that table, whereas D and trimming came from the DNA. Of about 300,000 clones listed, 85% to 90% are singletons.

Source material: PBMCs or T cells enriched from blood (not recorded which). This sequence was found in a woman aged 18-29 years with acute COVID-19. The V and J genes are TRBV7-2 and TRBJ2-1; 16 bases are a match to TRBD2. The CDR3 sequence is CASSSWGLAGGGEQFF. DNA of the CDR3: TGTGCCAGCAGCTCCTGGGGACTAGCGGGAGGGGGTGAGCAGTTCTTC.